A single sample gave rise to the 12 T cell receptor beta chains below, sequenced in a study of T cell changes during pregnancy in multiple sclerosis. TCRdb's table, derived via immunoSEQ multiplex PCR, lists solely in-frame clones and lacks some. Among some 100,000 clones listed, roughly 90% were seen once. The source was peripheral blood, collected after pregnancy. Every receptor here comes from a female donor with multiple sclerosis, enrolled in a pregnancy study.

The rearrangement links TRBV11-3 to TRBJ2-7; 10 bases line up with TRBD2. V dropped 0 bases and J dropped 6; count of bases not matched to a gene: 5. The CDR3 loop spans 15 amino acids. Germline CDR1 is SGHNT and CDR2 is YENEEA. CDR3 protein: CASSLDPGLAREQYF. The CDR3, as DNA: TGTGCCAGCAGCTTAGACCCGGGACTAGCGCGCGAGCAGTACTTC.

The chain uses TRBV27 and TRBJ2-1; the match to TRBD2 covers 13 bases. The germline V gene has CDR1 MNHEY and CDR2 SMNVEV (reference sequence). The CDR3 totals 18 residues. V was clipped by 0 bases and J by 4 bases; unmatched bases: 6. CDR3 DNA: TGTGCCAGCAGTTTATCGGGACTAGCGGGACCTCCTTACAATGAGCAGTTCTTC. Translation gives CASSLSGLAGPPYNEQFF.

The chain recombines TRBV6-5 with TRBJ2-7, with TRBD1 identical over 8 bases. V was pared by 4 bases and J by 5 bases, with 7 bases of the junction left unmatched. CDR1 and CDR2 (germline): MNHEY, SVGAGI. The CDR3 consists of 14 residues. CDR3 bases: TGTGCCAGCAGTTTAGGACAGGGTCGGGACGAGCAGTACTTC. Residues: CASSLGQGRDEQYF.

This sequence joins TRBV4-1 and TRBJ2-7; 9 bases are a match to TRBD2. Germline lookup yields CDR1 MGHRA and CDR2 YSYEKL. There are 16 residues in the CDR3. J gave up 2 bases and V 0 bases, and 5 bases lay outside the gene matches. The CDR3 region has the DNA TGCGCCAGCAGCCAAGAAATGCAGCGGGGGGCCTACGAGCAGTACTTC. Amino acids: CASSQEMQRGAYEQYF.

The chain uses TRBV2 and TRBJ1-2, with D perhaps matching TRBD1 (5 bases). V was trimmed by 4 bases and J by 1 base, leaving 10 bases between them. Germline V lookup: CDR1 SNHLY, CDR2 FYNNEI. The CDR3 extends over 14 amino acids. The CDR3 protein is CASSVGGDNYGYTF. For the CDR3, the DNA is TGTGCCAGCAGTGTCGGAGGGGATAACTATGGCTACACCTTC.

The chain uses TRBV18 and TRBJ2-2, with D tentatively TRBD1 (5 bases). The CDR3 covers 16 residues. Germline V gene data show CDR1 as KGHSH and CDR2 as LQKENI. Trimming shortened V by 0 bases and J by 1 base, and 9 bases separated the two germline ends. CDR3 amino acids: CASSPPGQGNTGELFF. For the CDR3, the DNA is TGTGCCAGCTCACCACCGGGGCAGGGGAACACCGGGGAGCTGTTTTTT.

This clone showed up just once. The V call is TRBV11-3, the J call TRBJ1-1; TRBD1 aligns across 10 bases. CDR1 is SGHNT, CDR2 YENEEA, per germline. With 0 bases clipped from V and 5 bases from J, the junction kept 3 bases outside the gene matches. This CDR3 is built from 15 residues. The CDR3 DNA is TGTGCCAGCAGCTTAGACGGACAGGGGGTAACTGAAGCTTTCTTT. This sequence encodes CASSLDGQGVTEAFF. The entire variable domain, with the rest obtained from reference TRBV11-3 and TRBJ1-1, is as follows: EAGVVQSPRYKIIEKKQPVAFWCNPISGHNTLYWYLQNLGQGPELLIRYENEEAVDDSQLPKDRFSAERLKGVDSTLKIQPAELGDSAVYLCASSLDGQGVTEAFFGQGTRLTVV.

This clone was observed once. The chain links TRBV28 to TRBJ1-3; TRBD1 matches 8 bases. Germline V gene sequence: CDR1 MDHEN, CDR2 SYDVKM. The CDR3 has 13 residues. Germline trimming cut 10 bases from V and 1 base from J; bases unmatched to any gene: 3. The CDR3 is CATRQGSGNTIYF. The CDR3 DNA sequence: TGTGCCACCCGACAGGGGTCTGGAAACACCATATATTTT.

The rearrangement uses TRBV2 and TRBJ2-1, with a weak D call TRBD2 (6 bases). The V gene lost 8 bases and the J gene lost 7 bases, with 12 bases spanning the gap. The CDR3 is made up of 12 amino acids. Germline loops: CDR1 SNHLY, CDR2 FYNNEI. In DNA, the CDR3 is TGTGCCAGCCAGACTAGGATGAATGAGCAGTTCTTC. This encodes CASQTRMNEQFF.

The rearrangement uses TRBV6-1 and TRBJ2-3; 12 bases fit TRBD2. The CDR3 has 17 residues. Germline values: CDR1 MNHNS, CDR2 SASEGT. The V gene end was trimmed by 4 bases and the J gene end by 6 bases; junction bases not matched to a gene: 11. The CDR3 bases are TGTGCCAGCAGTGCAAATAGGACTAGCGGGGATTGGGATACGCAGTATTTT. Translating it yields CASSANRTSGDWDTQYF.

This chain uses TRBV9 with TRBJ1-4, with 8 bases fitting TRBD1. The length of the CDR3 is 15 residues. The germline V gene encodes CDR1 SGDLS and CDR2 YYNGEE. With V trimmed by 4 bases and J by 0 bases, 2 bases remained unmatched. The chain's CDR3 is CASSTQGATNEKLFF. Written as DNA, the CDR3 is TGTGCCAGCAGCACACAGGGGGCAACTAATGAAAAACTGTTTTTT.

The chain couples TRBV18 to TRBJ2-3; D ambiguous. Trimming shortened V by 5 bases and J by 1 base, and 22 bases separated the two germline ends. Germline-derived CDR1 and CDR2 are KGHSH and LQKENI. The length of the CDR3 is 18 residues. The CDR3 DNA reads TGTGCCAGCTCATCCCTCGACGCCGTCGACTGGGGCACAGATACGCAGTATTTT. Its translation is CASSSLDAVDWGTDTQYF.